A single sample gave rise to the 8 T cell receptor beta chains below, sequenced in a study of shared clonotypes between healthy human individuals. Only in-frame clones appear in the TCRdb table, and some are missing; sequencing was by immunoSEQ multiplex PCR. The sample has 1 million to 1.2 million clones; 70% to 85% are singletons. Specimen: memory CD4+ T cells from PBMCs. Stated subset: CD45RA-negative fraction. The source of these receptors is a man between 18 and 35 years old in good health. Some clones in this sample may be carry-over from other donors' samples.

This clone was detected once. The chain is built from TRBV18 and TRBJ1-2; D may be TRBD1 (6 bases). CDR1 is KGHSH and CDR2 is LQKENI in the germline V gene. There are 16 residues in the CDR3. V was cut by 2 bases and J by 1 base, with 14 bases left in between. The CDR3 sequence: CASSPTRTAFNYGYTF. In DNA, the CDR3 is TGTGCCAGCTCACCAACGAGGACAGCCTTTAACTATGGCTACACCTTC.

This chain connects TRBV28 to TRBJ1-5; D unresolved. The CDR3 length is 15 residues. Trimming stripped 2 bases from V and 0 bases from J, with 8 bases between. Looked up from germline, CDR1 is MDHEN and CDR2 is SYDVKM. The CDR3: CASSLVLISNQPQHF. For the CDR3, the DNA is TGTGCCAGCAGTTTAGTCCTTATTAGCAATCAGCCCCAGCATTTT.

At least ten counts were recorded for this clone. This chain links TRBV11-2 with TRBJ2-3, with D perhaps matching TRBD2 (6 bases). The V end lost 4 bases, the J end lost 0 bases, and 14 bases lay between the germline ends. Per the germline V gene, CDR1 is SGHAT and CDR2 is FQNNGV. CDR3 length: 16 residues. The CDR3: CASSYPTGASTDTQYF. The DNA of the CDR3 is TGTGCCAGCAGCTACCCAACGGGAGCGAGCACAGATACGCAGTATTTT.

The V and J genes are TRBV4-3 and TRBJ2-3; D uncertain. Germline assignment: CDR1 LGHNA and CDR2 YSLEER. V was shortened by 2 bases and J by 2 bases, with 11 bases between the two germline ends. The CDR3 runs to 15 residues. CDR3 in DNA: TGCGCCAGCAGCCAACGCGGACGGAACACAGATACGCAGTATTTT. Its protein is CASSQRGRNTDTQYF.

The sample holds one count of this clone. The V and J genes are TRBV27 and TRBJ1-6; D is unclear. CDR1 and CDR2 (germline): MNHEY, SMNVEV (reference sequence). V lost 5 bases and J lost 7, with 9 bases in between. The CDR3 is made up of 13 amino acids. The CDR3 region is CASSLNINSPLHF. CDR3 nucleotides: TGTGCCAGCAGTCTAAATATCAATTCACCCCTCCACTTT.

CDR3: CASSFGGRGPSNQPQHF. The CDR3 bases are TGTGCCAGCAGCTTTGGGGGACGGGGGCCCAGCAATCAGCCCCAGCATTTT. The chain combines TRBV7-8 with TRBJ1-5, with D possibly TRBD1 on 6 matching bases. The CDR3 covers 17 residues. Deletions cut 3 bases from V and 1 base from J, with 16 bases between. The germline CDR1 and CDR2 sequences are SGHVS and FQNEAQ.

This clone was seen a single time. The chain couples TRBV6-5 to TRBJ1-2; D remains unclear. This CDR3 has 14 residues. CDR1 MNHEY and CDR2 SVGAGI come from the germline V gene. V shed 2 bases and J shed 3 bases, with 10 bases lying between them. The CDR3 is CASSYQNSYYGYTF. The CDR3 DNA sequence: TGTGCCAGCAGTTACCAAAACAGCTACTATGGCTACACCTTC.

J is TRBJ1-5 and V is TRBV4-2; D not resolved. CDR1 LGHNA and CDR2 YNFKEQ come from the germline V gene. The CDR3 totals 15 residues. V was clipped by 0 bases and J by 6 bases, with 12 bases between them. The CDR3 DNA is TGTGCCAGCAGCCAAGATGGAACGGTCGGTCAGCCCCAGCATTTT. This codes for CASSQDGTVGQPQHF.